The clone carrying this T cell receptor (beta chain) has a count of ten or more. Uncontrolled infection, other autoimmune disease, pregnancy or lactation excluded patients. This sample holds PBMCs from under 11 ml fresh peripheral blood. TCR beta CDR3 region amplification was performed from RNA transcripts. The TCR CDR3 was amplified in a first-round RT-PCR using the HTBI primer set. TCRdb passed the multiplex PCR reads through MiXCR, listing each CDR3 protein once. The repertoire holds approximately 620,000 distinct CDR3 sequences, with about 15% as singletons. This sample stems from a study of T cells in Graves' hyperthyroidism and ophthalmopathy. For the study at large: Any treatment followed the collection of peripheral blood at initial diagnosis.

Trimming left V 3 bases short and J 0 bases short, with 12 bases between. CDR3 length: 16 residues. CDR1 and CDR2 from the germline V gene are SGHVS and FQNEAQ. The source is a woman aged 25 to 39 with Graves' hyperthyroidism that later progressed to Graves' ophthalmopathy. The sample was blood. The gene calls are TRBV7-8 and TRBJ1-3; tentatively, D is TRBD1 (5 bases). In nucleotides, the CDR3 is TGTGCCAGCAGCTTTGGGGGACGGAACTCTGGAAACACCATATATTTT. It is translated as CASSFGGRNSGNTIYF.